This T cell receptor beta chain came from a study of identical twins. TCRdb reprocessed the 5' RACE reads with MiXCR, giving one entry per CDR3 protein. The data hold approximately 210,000 distinct CDR3 sequences, with roughly 7.1% observed a single time. Study-wide findings and caveats: Models predicted less out-of-frame TCR alpha sharing in monozygotic twins than was found. The more abundant beta clonotypes in cord blood had fewer insertions, and memory repertoires did not show this.

In its sample, this clonotype was seen many times. Its antigen is as yet unknown. These data also featured in a second study, about T cells expressing NK-cell markers. This second study says: HCMV seropositivity characterized seven of the eight sequenced donors, and seronegativity one. The study did not resolve the HCMV specificity of expanded NKG2C+ T cell clones.

The sequenced sample consisted of CD8+ T cells sorted from blood. The receptor comes from a woman aged 18 to 35 in good health.

The CDR3 DNA sequence: TGCGCCAGCAGCCCTGATATGTCCTTGGAGGAGCAGTACTTC. It specifies CASSPDMSLEEQYF. The V gene is TRBV5-1, the J gene TRBJ2-7; D gene unclear. The CDR3 extends over 14 amino acids. Germline V lookup: CDR1 SGHRS, CDR2 YFSETQ. The germline V and J ends were trimmed by 4 bases and 7 bases, with 18 bases remaining between them.